This entry lists 2 T cell receptor beta chains sequenced from one sample in a study of PD-L1 blockade in urothelial cancer (dated by TCRdb to the late 2010s). The library was generated by the immunoSEQ multiplex PCR assay. The table was pulled from immuneACCESS by TCRdb, which kept in-frame rearrangements only. Such tables lose some clones; where checked, under half of the loss comes from unresolved V genes, and the rest has no known cause. This sample holds just under 40,000 clones; 80% to 95% were observed only once. The ten largest clones take up roughly 10% of the sample. Reading the label with the study, this specimen's time point is: pretreatment peripheral blood. This specimen consisted of PBMCs, obtained around atezolizumab (anti-PD-L1) treatment. Source of these receptors: a woman between 55 and 75 years old with urothelial cancer.

V and J are TRBV7-9 and TRBJ2-3, with 8 bases aligning to TRBD2. Germline V gives CDR1 SEHNR, CDR2 FQNEAQ (reference sequence). V shed 2 bases, J shed 7 bases, and the junction held 5 bases outside the gene matches. The CDR3 is 14 amino acids. The CDR3 loop reads CASSLTSGRNTQYF. Written as DNA, the CDR3 is TGTGCCAGCAGCTTAACAAGCGGGAGAAATACGCAGTATTTT.

This clone was observed a single time. The chain recombines TRBV2 with TRBJ1-4; 8 bases are a match to TRBD1. The length of the CDR3 is 16 residues. After removal of 4 bases from V and 7 bases from J, the junction contained 11 bases not matched to a gene. Germline lookup yields CDR1 SNHLY and CDR2 FYNNEI. CDR3 amino acids: CASSGGQGGHSEKLFF. The CDR3, as DNA: TGTGCCAGCAGTGGAGGACAGGGAGGGCATAGTGAAAAACTGTTTTTT.